The sequence of this TCR beta chain was determined in a study of blood T cells in healthy people across ages. Primers used in a second PCR of about 6 to 11 cycles were a sample-barcoded 5' primer and a J-beta primer mix. Researchers report that a template-switch adaptor with 12 random nucleotides tagged each cDNA molecule. All samples yielded 3 million or more CDR3-containing paired-end reads. TCRdb analysed the 5' RACE reads with MiXCR anew, one entry per CDR3 protein. The sample carries hundreds of thousands of distinct CDR3 sequences, approximately 40% recorded once. Germline CDR1 reads MNHNY; CDR2 reads SVGAGI (reference sequence). CDR3 size: 13 residues. V lost 6 bases, J lost 5 bases, and 2 bases stayed unmatched. Total RNA, at least 5 micrograms per sample, was extracted from PBMCs.

The sample consisted of blood. The origin of this receptor is a man older than 75 in good health. V and J are TRBV6-6 and TRBJ2-3; 10 bases line up with TRBD2. CDR3 amino acids: CASRRLAGDTQYF. The CDR3 DNA follows: TGTGCCAGCAGGCGACTAGCGGGAGATACGCAGTATTTT.